This paragraph reports one TCR beta chain. Its antigen is not known. An Oncomine TCR Beta short-read assay was used to sequence the DNA from cultured CD4+ T cells. TCRdb re-derived calls from the PCR reads in MiXCR, one entry per CDR3 protein. The repertoire has 19,000 or so distinct CDR3 sequences, about 61% of them found once; the top ten carry 11%. Trimming cost V 0 bases and J 6 bases, with 12 bases left between them. Germline CDR1 and CDR2: SGHAT and FQNNGV. The CDR3 runs 14 residues. The data were obtained in a study of vaccination and CD4 T cells after COVID-19. Study summary: The authors gave control cultures a CEFX pool, an HIV-1 Nef pool, or no peptide.

Regarding treatment: roughly 11-day PBMC culture with coronavirus spike peptide pools or control peptides (ViraFEST assay). The source of this sequence is a human donor who had recovered from COVID-19. The genes are TRBV11-2 and TRBJ2-7; D is perhaps TRBD1 or TRBD2 (5 bases each). The sequencing sample was made of CD4+ T cells from blood, cultured in vitro. CDR3 residues: CASSLDRGAFEQYF. CDR3 nucleotide sequence: TGTGCCAGCAGCTTAGATAGGGGAGCTTTCGAGCAGTACTTC.